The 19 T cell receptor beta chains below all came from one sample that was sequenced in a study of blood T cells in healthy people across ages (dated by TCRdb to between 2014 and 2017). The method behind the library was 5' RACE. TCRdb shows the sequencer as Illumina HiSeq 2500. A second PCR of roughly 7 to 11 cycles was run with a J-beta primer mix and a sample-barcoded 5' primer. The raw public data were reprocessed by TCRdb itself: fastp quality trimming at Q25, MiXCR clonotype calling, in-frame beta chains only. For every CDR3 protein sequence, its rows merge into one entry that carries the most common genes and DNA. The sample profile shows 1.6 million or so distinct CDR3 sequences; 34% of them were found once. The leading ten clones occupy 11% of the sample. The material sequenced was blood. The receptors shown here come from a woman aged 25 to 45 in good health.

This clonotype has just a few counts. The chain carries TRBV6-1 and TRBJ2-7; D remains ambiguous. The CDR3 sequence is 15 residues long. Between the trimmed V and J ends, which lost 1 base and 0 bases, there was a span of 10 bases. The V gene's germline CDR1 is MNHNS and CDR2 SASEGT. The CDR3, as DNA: TGTGCCAGCAGTGAAGGACACCCGAGCTCCTACGAGCAGTACTTC. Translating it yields CASSEGHPSSYEQYF.

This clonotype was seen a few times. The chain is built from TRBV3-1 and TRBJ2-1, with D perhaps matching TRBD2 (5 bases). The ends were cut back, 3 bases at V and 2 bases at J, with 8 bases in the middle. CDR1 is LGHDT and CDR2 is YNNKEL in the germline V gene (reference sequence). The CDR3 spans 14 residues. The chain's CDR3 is CASSHSVTYNEQFF. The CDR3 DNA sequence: TGTGCCAGCAGCCATAGCGTCACCTACAATGAGCAGTTCTTC.

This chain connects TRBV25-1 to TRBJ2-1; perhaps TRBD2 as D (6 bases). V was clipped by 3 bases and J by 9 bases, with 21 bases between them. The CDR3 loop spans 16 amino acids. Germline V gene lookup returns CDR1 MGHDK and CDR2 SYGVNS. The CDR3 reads CASSDSTAGLVGEQFF. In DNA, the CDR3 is TGTGCCAGCAGTGACTCTACGGCGGGACTCGTCGGTGAGCAGTTCTTC.

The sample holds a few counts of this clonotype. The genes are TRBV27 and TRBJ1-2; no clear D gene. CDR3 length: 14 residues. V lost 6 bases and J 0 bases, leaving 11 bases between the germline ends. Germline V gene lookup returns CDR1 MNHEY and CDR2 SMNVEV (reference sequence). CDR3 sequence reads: CASRTAYSNYGYTF. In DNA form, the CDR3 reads TGTGCCAGCAGAACAGCCTACTCTAACTATGGCTACACCTTC.

The chain's CDR3 is CASSQVQGSIHEQYF. CDR3 DNA sequence: TGTGCCAGCAGCCAAGTCCAGGGTAGTATCCACGAGCAGTACTTC. The chain couples TRBV3-1 to TRBJ2-4; weak D call: TRBD1 (5 bases). The closer fit of TRBJ2-7 to the DNA end suggests the J call may be wrong. Germline-derived CDR1 and CDR2 are LGHDT and YNNKEL (reference sequence). The CDR3 length is 15 residues.

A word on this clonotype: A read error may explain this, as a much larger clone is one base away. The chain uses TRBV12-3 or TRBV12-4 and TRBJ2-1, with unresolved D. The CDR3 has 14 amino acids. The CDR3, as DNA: TGTGCCAACAGTTTATCTGCGGTAGGCGATGAGCAGTTCTTC. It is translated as CANSLSAVGDEQFF.

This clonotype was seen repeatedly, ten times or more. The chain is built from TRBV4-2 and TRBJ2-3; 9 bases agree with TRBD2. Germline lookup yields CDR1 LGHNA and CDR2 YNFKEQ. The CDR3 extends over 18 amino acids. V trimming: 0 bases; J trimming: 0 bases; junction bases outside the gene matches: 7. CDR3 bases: TGTGCCAGCAGCCAAGATCGCGGGGGGGCTTCCAGCACAGATACGCAGTATTTT. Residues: CASSQDRGGASSTDTQYF.

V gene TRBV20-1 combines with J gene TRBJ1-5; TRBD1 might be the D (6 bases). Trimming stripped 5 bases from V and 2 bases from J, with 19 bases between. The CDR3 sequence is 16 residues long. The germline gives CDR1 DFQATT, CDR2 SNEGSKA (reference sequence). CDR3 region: CSARVQSYRGNQPQHF. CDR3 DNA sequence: TGCAGTGCTCGCGTCCAATCTTACAGGGGCAATCAGCCCCAGCATTTT.

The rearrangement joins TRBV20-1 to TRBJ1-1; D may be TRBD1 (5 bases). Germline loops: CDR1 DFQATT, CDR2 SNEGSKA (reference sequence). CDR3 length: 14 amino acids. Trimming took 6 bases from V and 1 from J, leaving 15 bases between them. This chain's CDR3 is CSADKGRTNTEAFF. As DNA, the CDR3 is TGCAGTGCGGACAAAGGACGGACGAACACTGAAGCTTTCTTT.

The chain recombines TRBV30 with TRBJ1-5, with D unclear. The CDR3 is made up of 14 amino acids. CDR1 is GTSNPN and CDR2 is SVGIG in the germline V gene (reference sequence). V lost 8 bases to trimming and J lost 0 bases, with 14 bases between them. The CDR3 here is CARSPAYSNQPQHF. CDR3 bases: TGTGCCCGGTCACCGGCGTATAGCAATCAGCCCCAGCATTTT. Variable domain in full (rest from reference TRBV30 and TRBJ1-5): SQTIHQWPATLVQPVGSPLSLECTVEGTSNPNLYWYRQAAGRGLQLLFYSVGIGQISSEVPQNLSASRPQDRQFILSSKKLLLSDSGFYLCARSPAYSNQPQHFGDGTRLSIL.

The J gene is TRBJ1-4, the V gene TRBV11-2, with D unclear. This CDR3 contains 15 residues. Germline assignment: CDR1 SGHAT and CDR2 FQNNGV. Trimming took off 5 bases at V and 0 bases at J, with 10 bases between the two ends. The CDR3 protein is CASSISSATNEKLFF. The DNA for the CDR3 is TGTGCCAGCAGCATCTCAAGTGCAACTAATGAAAAACTGTTTTTT.

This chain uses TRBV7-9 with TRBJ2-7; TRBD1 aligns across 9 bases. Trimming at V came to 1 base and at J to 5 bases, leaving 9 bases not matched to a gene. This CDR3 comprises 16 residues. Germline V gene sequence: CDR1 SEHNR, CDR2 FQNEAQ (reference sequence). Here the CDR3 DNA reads TGTGCCAGCAGCTTAGTGAGGACAGGGGATCGCCACGAGCAGTACTTC. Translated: CASSLVRTGDRHEQYF.

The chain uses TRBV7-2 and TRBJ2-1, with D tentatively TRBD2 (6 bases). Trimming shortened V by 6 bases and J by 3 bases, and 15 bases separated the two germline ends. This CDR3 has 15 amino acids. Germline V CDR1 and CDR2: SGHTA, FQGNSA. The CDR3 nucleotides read TGTGCCAGCAGACAGCCCGGGACTGGCTACAATGAGCAGTTCTTC. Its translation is CASRQPGTGYNEQFF.

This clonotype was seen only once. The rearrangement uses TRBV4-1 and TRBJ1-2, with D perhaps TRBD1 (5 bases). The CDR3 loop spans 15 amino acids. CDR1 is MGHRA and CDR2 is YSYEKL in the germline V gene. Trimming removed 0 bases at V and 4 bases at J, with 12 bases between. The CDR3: CASSQERGSSYGYTF. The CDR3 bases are TGCGCCAGCAGCCAAGAACGGGGCTCTAGCTATGGCTACACCTTC.

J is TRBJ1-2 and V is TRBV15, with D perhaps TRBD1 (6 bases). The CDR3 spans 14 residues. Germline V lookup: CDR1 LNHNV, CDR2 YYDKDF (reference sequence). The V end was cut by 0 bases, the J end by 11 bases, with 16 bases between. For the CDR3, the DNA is TGTGCCACCAGCAGAGATCGGGGGGCGATGATGTACACCTTC. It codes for CATSRDRGAMMYTF.

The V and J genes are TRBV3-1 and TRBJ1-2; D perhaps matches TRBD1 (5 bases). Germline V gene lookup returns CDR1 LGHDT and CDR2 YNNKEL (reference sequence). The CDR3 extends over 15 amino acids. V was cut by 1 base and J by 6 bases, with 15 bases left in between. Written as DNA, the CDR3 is TGTGCCAGCAGCCAAGTACGGAGGGGCGCACATGGCTACACCTTC. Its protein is CASSQVRRGAHGYTF.

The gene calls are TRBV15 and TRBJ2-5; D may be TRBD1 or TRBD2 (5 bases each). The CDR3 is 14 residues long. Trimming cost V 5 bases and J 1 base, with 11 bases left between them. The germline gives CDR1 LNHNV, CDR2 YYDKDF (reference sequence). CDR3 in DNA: TGTGCCACCAGCGGGACCAGGCTCCAAGAGACCCAGTACTTC. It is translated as CATSGTRLQETQYF.

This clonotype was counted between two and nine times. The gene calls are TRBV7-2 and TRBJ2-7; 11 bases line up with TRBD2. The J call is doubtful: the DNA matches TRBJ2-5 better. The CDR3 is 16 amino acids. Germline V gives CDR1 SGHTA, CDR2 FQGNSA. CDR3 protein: CASSLGLAGGHETQYF. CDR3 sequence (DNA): TGTGCCAGCAGCTTAGGATTAGCGGGGGGGCACGAGACCCAGTACTTC.

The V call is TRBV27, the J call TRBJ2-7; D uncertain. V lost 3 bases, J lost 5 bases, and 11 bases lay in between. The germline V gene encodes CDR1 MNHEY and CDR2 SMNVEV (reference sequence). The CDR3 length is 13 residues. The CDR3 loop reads CASSFSGADEQYF. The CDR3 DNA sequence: TGTGCCAGCAGTTTTTCGGGTGCTGACGAGCAGTACTTC.